The 18 T cell receptor beta chains given below trace back to one sample, sequenced in a study of T cell responses to AZD1222 COVID-19 vaccine. Repertoires were generated with immunoSEQ multiplex PCR, while TCRdb's copy carries only in-frame clones and drops some. The sample has approximately 120,000 clones, 88% seen once. The sample in question was peripheral blood, obtained on day 0 of AZD1222 vaccination. The receptors come from an adult in good health.

This sequence joins TRBV5-1 and TRBJ2-5; possibly TRBD1 or TRBD2 for D (6 bases each). This CDR3 has 16 amino acids. The ends were cut back, 4 bases at V and 1 base at J, with 17 bases in the middle. CDR1 SGHRS and CDR2 YFSETQ come from the germline V gene. This CDR3 reads CASSAGSKGGQETQYF. As DNA, the CDR3 is TGCGCCAGCAGCGCCGGTAGTAAGGGGGGCCAAGAGACCCAGTACTTC.

The rearrangement uses TRBV24-1 and TRBJ1-1; D is unclear. In germline, CDR1 is KGHDR, CDR2 SFDVKD. The CDR3 is 11 amino acids. V was trimmed by 3 bases and J by 6 bases, leaving 4 bases between them. CDR3 sequence reads: CATSDGPEAFF. CDR3 sequence (DNA): TGTGCCACCAGTGATGGGCCTGAAGCTTTCTTT.

V gene TRBV4-2 combines with J gene TRBJ1-2; possibly TRBD1 for D (5 bases). Trimming pared 0 bases from V and 2 bases from J, leaving 10 bases between. CDR3 length: 15 residues. Germline V lookup: CDR1 LGHNA, CDR2 YNFKEQ. CDR3 coding DNA: TGTGCCAGCAGCCAAGATTCGGCAGGGAACTATGGCTACACCTTC. Its protein product is CASSQDSAGNYGYTF.

The chain carries TRBV9 and TRBJ1-3; 7 bases agree with TRBD1. CDR3 size: 15 residues. The V gene's germline CDR1 is SGDLS and CDR2 YYNGEE. Unmatched junction bases numbered 3, after V lost 3 bases and J lost 0 bases. CDR3 nucleotide sequence: TGTGCCAGCAGCGCAGGGGGTGGCTCTGGAAACACCATATATTTT. Its protein is CASSAGGGSGNTIYF.

This clone has a handful of counts. V usage is TRBV16 and J usage is TRBJ1-5, with D maybe TRBD1 (6 bases). The CDR3 length is 16 residues. V dropped 7 bases and J dropped 1 base, with 17 bases sitting between them. The germline V gene has CDR1 KGHSY and CDR2 FQNENV. CDR3 loop: CASTHVGGGSNQPQHF. CDR3 nucleotide sequence: TGTGCCAGCACCCACGTGGGGGGCGGGAGCAATCAGCCCCAGCATTTT.

This clone was recorded only once. J is TRBJ1-2 and V is TRBV7-2; the match to TRBD1 covers 7 bases. Germline lookup yields CDR1 SGHTA and CDR2 FQGNSA. J lost 2 bases, V lost 1 base, and 4 bases had no gene match. CDR3 size: 15 residues. CDR3 residues: CASSLDWGQNYGYTF. The CDR3 nucleotides read TGTGCCAGCAGCTTAGATTGGGGACAGAACTATGGCTACACCTTC. Full variable domain (rest looked up from reference TRBV7-2 and TRBJ1-2): GAGVSQSPSNKVTEKGKDVELRCDPISGHTALYWYRQSLGQGLEFLIYFQGNSAPDKSGLPSDRFSAERTGGSVSTLTIQRTQQEDSAVYLCASSLDWGQNYGYTFGSGTRLTVV.

This sequence joins TRBV7-9 and TRBJ1-1; TRBD1 is a possible D gene (5 bases). V lost 6 bases and J 11 bases, leaving 16 bases between the germline ends. The CDR3 is 12 residues long. Germline CDR1 is SEHNR and CDR2 is FQNEAQ (reference sequence). The CDR3 loop reads CASRSGAYEAFF. The CDR3 DNA reads as TGTGCCAGCAGGTCCGGGGCCTATGAGGCTTTCTTT.

The chain carries TRBV4-1 and TRBJ2-1, with 13 bases that match TRBD2. The CDR3 is 17 amino acids. The trim removed 4 bases at V and 6 bases at J, leaving 9 bases unmatched. Germline V gene sequence: CDR1 MGHRA, CDR2 YSYEKL. As DNA, the CDR3 is TGCGCCAGCAGCCCATGGACTAGCGGGAGAGGGGGCAATGAGCAGTTCTTC. This codes for CASSPWTSGRGGNEQFF.

CDR3 region: CASSYSILGGAKNIQYF. The CDR3 DNA follows: TGTGCCAGCAGTTACTCGATACTGGGTGGGGCCAAAAACATTCAGTACTTC. The chain is built from TRBV6-2 or TRBV6-3 and TRBJ2-4; D is uncertain. CDR1 is MNHEY and CDR2 is SVGEGT in the germline V gene. V was cut by 0 bases and J by 1 base, with 13 bases left in between. The CDR3 extends over 17 amino acids.

The chain links TRBV13 to TRBJ2-1; 10 bases map to TRBD1. The ends lost 4 bases at V and 6 bases at J; junction bases unmatched: 6. CDR3 length equals 15 residues. The V gene's germline CDR1 is PRHDT and CDR2 FYEKMQ (reference sequence). The CDR3 DNA follows: TGTGCCAGCAGCTCCCGACAGGGGGCGAGCAATGAGCAGTTCTTC. This translates into CASSSRQGASNEQFF.

A single count supports this clone. The chain recombines TRBV7-9 with TRBJ1-2, with D uncertain. The germline V and J ends were trimmed by 2 bases and 4 bases, with 8 bases remaining between them. From germline, CDR1 is SEHNR and CDR2 FQNEAQ (reference sequence). This CDR3 region has 13 residues. Written as DNA, the CDR3 is TGTGCCAGCAGCTTACCTACGAGCTATGGCTACACCTTC. Its translation is CASSLPTSYGYTF. The full variable domain, rest sourced from reference TRBV7-9 and TRBJ1-2, is DTGVSQNPRHKITKRGQNVTFRCDPISEHNRLYWYRQTLGQGPEFLTYFQNEAQLEKSRLLSDRFSAERPKGSFSTLEIQRTEQGDSAMYLCASSLPTSYGYTFGSGTRLTVV.

This chain connects TRBV6-4 to TRBJ1-2, with a tentative D call TRBD1 (6 bases). The CDR3 has 17 residues. V lost 2 bases to trimming and J lost 5 bases, with 21 bases between them. Germline lookup yields CDR1 MRHNA and CDR2 SNTAGT. CDR3 nucleotides: TGTGCCAGCAGTGACAGATTCCAACCCGGGACAACATATGGCTACACCTTC. Encoded protein: CASSDRFQPGTTYGYTF.

This chain uses TRBV28 with TRBJ2-7; either TRBD1 or TRBD2 may supply D (5 bases each). Trimming pared 2 bases from V and 5 bases from J, leaving 19 bases between. Germline CDR1 and CDR2: MDHEN and SYDVKM. The CDR3 contains 16 residues. The CDR3 DNA reads TGTGCCAGCAGTTTACAGGACTGGGACCTCCAGGACGAGCAGTACTTC. Its translation is CASSLQDWDLQDEQYF.

The rearrangement links TRBV7-9 to TRBJ2-1; 11 nucleotides line up with TRBD2. With V trimmed by 1 base and J by 8 bases, 7 bases remained unmatched. The CDR3 length is 16 residues. The germline gives CDR1 SEHNR, CDR2 FQNEAQ (reference sequence). CDR3 region: CASSLGIAGGLDEQFF. DNA for the CDR3: TGTGCCAGCAGCTTAGGTATAGCGGGGGGGCTGGATGAGCAGTTCTTC. The full variable domain, its missing parts supplied by reference TRBV7-9 and TRBJ2-1, is DTGVSQNPRHKITKRGQNVTFRCDPISEHNRLYWYRQTLGQGPEFLTYFQNEAQLEKSRLLSDRFSAERPKGSFSTLEIQRTEQGDSAMYLCASSLGIAGGLDEQFFGPGTRLTVL.

The chain carries TRBV18 and TRBJ2-7; perhaps TRBD1 as D (6 bases). The CDR3 totals 15 residues. CDR1 is KGHSH and CDR2 is LQKENI in the germline V gene. V lost 3 bases, J lost 7 bases, and 19 bases lay in between. In DNA form, the CDR3 reads TGTGCCAGCTCACCGGAGTGGCAGGGGAAGGGGGAGCAGTACTTC. It translates to CASSPEWQGKGEQYF. Full variable domain (outside the CDR3, taken from reference TRBV18 and TRBJ2-7): NAGVMQNPRHLVRRRGQEARLRCSPMKGHSHVYWYRQLPEEGLKFMVYLQKENIIDESGMPKERFSAEFPKEGPSILRIQQVVRGDSAAYFCASSPEWQGKGEQYFGPGTRLTVT.

In DNA, the CDR3 is TGTGCCAGCAGCTTGGGGGCAGGGTTGAGGTCACCCCTCCACTTT. This codes for CASSLGAGLRSPLHF. The chain couples TRBV11-2 to TRBJ1-6; TRBD1 might be the D (6 bases). This CDR3 has 15 amino acids. Trimming took 3 bases from V and 10 from J, leaving 16 bases between them. Germline values: CDR1 SGHAT, CDR2 FQNNGV.

The chain combines TRBV20-1 with TRBJ2-5; D gene uncertain. The ends were cut back, 3 bases at V and 1 base at J, with 15 bases in the middle. From germline, CDR1 is DFQATT and CDR2 SNEGSKA (reference sequence). The CDR3 is 15 amino acids. The CDR3 loop is CSASNTSWGQETQYF. The CDR3, as DNA: TGCAGTGCTAGTAACACATCCTGGGGCCAAGAGACCCAGTACTTC.

The chain has TRBV4-2 and TRBJ2-4, with 13 nucleotides matching TRBD2. CDR3 length equals 20 residues. Germline assignment: CDR1 LGHNA and CDR2 YNFKEQ. Losses at the gene ends were 0 bases for V and 1 base for J; bases not matched to a gene: 9. The CDR3 sequence is CASSQDPGTSGNLAKNIQYF. The CDR3 bases are TGTGCCAGCAGCCAAGATCCCGGGACTAGCGGGAATTTGGCCAAAAACATTCAGTACTTC.